A single TCR beta chain is shown here with its context. This specimen comes from a study of blood T cell repertoires in COVID-19. Across the study: Some COVID-19 samples were acute and others convalescent; all came from the United States, Italy and Spain.

Clones were read by immunoSEQ multiplex PCR, and TCRdb kept only the in-frame ones, dropping some. The sample shows around 45,000 clones, 87% of them seen only once. Germline trimming cut 4 bases from V and 7 bases from J; bases unmatched to any gene: 11. The CDR3 runs to 16 residues. The germline V gene encodes CDR1 LGHDT and CDR2 YNNKEL (reference sequence). The V gene is TRBV3-1 (or the pseudogene TRBV3-2), the J gene TRBJ2-2; 8 nucleotides align to TRBD1. This clonotype was obtained from a man in his sixties with active COVID-19. The sample consisted of peripheral blood. The CDR3 region has the DNA TGTGCCAGCAGCCTTCGTTCAGGGGGCGTCGGCGGGGAGCTGTTTTTT. Its protein product is CASSLRSGGVGGELFF.